This record looks at one T cell receptor (beta chain) sequence and its context. Its target is not known. The CDR3 runs to 16 residues. CDR1 and CDR2 from the germline V gene are SGHKS and YYEKEE (reference sequence). Trimming removed 4 bases from V and 5 bases from J, with 18 bases in between. A single record per CDR3 protein comes from TCRdb applying MiXCR to the reads. The sample has around 630,000 distinct CDR3 sequences; more than 20% are singletons. This entry comes from a study of T cell repertoires in cytomegalovirus infection. About the research overall: It was the public TCR beta signatures that indicated both CMV infection and matching HLA type.

Study-wide results and limits: The cumulative frequency of public TCR beta families identified carriers of CMV plus the relevant HLA.

The chain employs TRBV5-5 and TRBJ2-2; possibly TRBD1 or TRBD2 for D (6 bases each). The specimen sequenced was CD8+ T cells from PBMCs. The source of this sequence is a human donor in good health (CMV status not recorded). Some clones in this sample may be carry-over from other donors' samples. Written as DNA, the CDR3 is TGTGCCAGCAGCGAGAGGGGGGCGAAGGGGACCGGGGAGCTGTTTTTT. Translation gives CASSERGAKGTGELFF.